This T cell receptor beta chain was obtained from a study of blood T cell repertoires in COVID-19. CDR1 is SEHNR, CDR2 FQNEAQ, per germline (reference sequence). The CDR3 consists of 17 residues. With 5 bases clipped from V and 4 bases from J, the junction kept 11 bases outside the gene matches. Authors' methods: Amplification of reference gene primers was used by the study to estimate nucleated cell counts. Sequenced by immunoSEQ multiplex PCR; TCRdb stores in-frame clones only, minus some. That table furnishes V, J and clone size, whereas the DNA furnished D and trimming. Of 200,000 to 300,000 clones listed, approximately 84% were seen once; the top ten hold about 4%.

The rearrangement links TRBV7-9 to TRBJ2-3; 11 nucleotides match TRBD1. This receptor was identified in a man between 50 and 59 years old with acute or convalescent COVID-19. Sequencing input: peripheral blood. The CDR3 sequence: CASSVYLRDRGADTQYF. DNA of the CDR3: TGTGCCAGCAGCGTCTATCTCCGGGACAGGGGGGCAGATACGCAGTATTTT.